The following is a TCR beta chain sequence with its context. This specimen belongs to a study of T cell changes during pregnancy in multiple sclerosis. With V trimmed by 1 base and J by 1 base, 1 base remained unmatched. This CDR3 comprises 15 residues. Germline lookup yields CDR1 PRHDT and CDR2 FYEKMQ (reference sequence). The table came from immunoSEQ multiplex PCR; TCRdb's copy has only in-frame clones and leaves some out. Among approximately 45,000 clones listed, more than 85% were seen once. The receptor comes from a female donor with multiple sclerosis, enrolled in a pregnancy study. V gene TRBV13 combines with J gene TRBJ2-3; 8 bases align to TRBD1. Sequencing was performed on CD8+ T cells from peripheral blood mononuclear cells, taken in the second trimester of pregnancy. The CDR3 loop is CASSLEGQGTDTQYF. The CDR3 DNA is TGTGCCAGCAGCTTAGAGGGACAGGGCACAGATACGCAGTATTTT.